The clone carrying this TCR beta chain was seen more than once but under ten times. What it binds is not known. This sample was taken from a study of T cell repertoires in cytomegalovirus infection. Study-wide context: Carrying CMV and the relevant HLA type showed in public TCR beta signatures.

TCRdb ran MiXCR on the reads and lists one entry per CDR3 protein. The sample contains hundreds of thousands of distinct CDR3 sequences, roughly 24% of which appear only once. The CDR3 spans 13 residues. V was cut by 4 bases and J by 7 bases, with 11 bases left in between. Study conclusions and caveats: Ex vivo, HLA-C-restricted CMV-specific TCR beta clonotypes prevailed over the rest of the response. Cumulative public TCR beta family frequency identified CMV carriers with the relevant HLA.

What was sequenced was CD8+ T cells from PBMCs. The rearrangement uses TRBV12-3 or TRBV12-4 and TRBJ2-1; no clear D gene. The receptor's source is a human donor in good health (CMV status not recorded). Some clones in this sample may be carry-over from other donors' samples. DNA of the CDR3: TGTGCCAGCAGTTGGATCTTAGGAAATGAGCAGTTCTTC. It specifies CASSWILGNEQFF.